The entry that follows covers one T cell receptor (beta chain) sequence. As yet, its antigen is unknown. This specimen comes from a study of T cell responses to AZD1222 COVID-19 vaccine. Study-wide results and caveats: Once two AZD1222 doses were given, Spike-specific TCR breadth and depth went up. Baseline serology detected seropositivity in only a handful of AZD1222 recipients. Donors in the cohort were predominantly white British and more often female, and clonal diversity was possibly underestimated. Spike-spanning, vaccine-associated CD4 TCRs were dominant at 160-218 and 743-854.

Per the germline V gene, CDR1 is SGHNT and CDR2 is YYREEE (reference sequence). Trimming took off 4 bases at V and 4 bases at J, with 17 bases between the two ends. CDR3 length: 16 amino acids. Sequencing used immunoSEQ multiplex PCR; TCRdb keeps in-frame clones, though not all of them. The sample lists roughly 150,000 clones; about 88% were seen once. V is TRBV5-4 and J is TRBJ2-2, with TRBD2 as a possible D gene (6 bases). The TCR comes from an adult in good health. The sequenced sample was peripheral blood, obtained on day 0 of AZD1222 vaccination. The CDR3: CASSGGKRRVTGELFF. The CDR3 bases are TGTGCCAGCAGCGGGGGGAAGAGGCGGGTCACCGGGGAGCTGTTTTTT.